These 13 T cell receptor beta chains originate from one sample sequenced in a study of glioma-infiltrating T cells. Amplification of TCR alpha and beta CDR3 regions from RNA used iRepertoire nested multiplex PCR. In TCRdb, the multiplex PCR reads were re-called with MiXCR into one record per CDR3 protein. The sample has under 200,000 distinct CDR3 sequences; under 55% are singletons. Sequencing was carried out using glioma tissue, nonneoplastic brain tissue, or PBMCs (not recorded which). The receptors come from a human donor with low-grade glioma or glioblastoma, undergoing nonglioma brain surgery, or in good health (not recorded which).

This clonotype was seen at least ten times. Here the CDR3 DNA reads TGCAGTGCCCGGAGCAGGGCCTACGAGCAGTACTTC. Protein sequence: CSARSRAYEQYF. The chain has TRBV20-1 and TRBJ2-7; perhaps TRBD1 as D (5 bases). Germline V lookup: CDR1 DFQATT, CDR2 SNEGSKA (reference sequence). The CDR3 extends over 12 amino acids. Trimming took 6 bases from V and 2 from J, leaving 11 bases between them.

This clonotype was detected ten times or more. J is TRBJ2-1 and V is TRBV20-1; TRBD2 matches at 14 bases. Germline assignment: CDR1 DFQATT and CDR2 SNEGSKA (reference sequence). The CDR3 runs 16 residues. J gave up 3 bases and V 8 bases, and 9 bases lay outside the gene matches. The CDR3 reads CSPTGTSGRYYNEQFF. The DNA for the CDR3 is TGCAGTCCAACTGGGACTAGCGGGAGATACTACAATGAGCAGTTCTTC.

A note on this clonotype: At one end, the junction sequence differs from germline, possibly due to a read error. The chain joins TRBV27 to TRBJ1-3, with TRBD1 matching over 9 bases. CDR3 length equals 16 residues. Germline assignment: CDR1 MNHEY and CDR2 SMNVEV (reference sequence). The CDR3 sequence: CASRTTGQGTGSTIYF. CDR3 coding DNA: TGTGCCAGCAGGACGACGGGACAGGGTACGGGAAGCACCATATATTTT.

This clonotype came up a few times. The chain joins TRBV2 to TRBJ2-5, with TRBD2 as a possible D gene (6 bases). The germline V gene encodes CDR1 SNHLY and CDR2 FYNNEI. V was cut by 0 bases and J by 1 base, with 12 bases left in between. The length of the CDR3 is 16 residues. CDR3 nucleotide sequence: TGTGCCAGCAGTGAAGCTGCACTAGCAGCCCAAGAGACCCAGTACTTC. Translated: CASSEAALAAQETQYF.

This clonotype appeared a single time. A read error may produce the germline difference seen at one junction end. This chain links TRBV6-5 with TRBJ2-1; possibly TRBD1 or TRBD2 for D (5 bases each). The CDR3 covers 15 residues. In germline, CDR1 is MNHEY, CDR2 SVGAGI. The CDR3 nucleotides are TGTGCCAGCAGTCACCGGACGGATGTGGGTGGGACCAAGTACTTC. The encoded protein is CASSHRTDVGGTKYF.

Many counts were recorded for this clonotype. The chain couples TRBV6-6 to TRBJ2-1; 7 bases match TRBD1. Per the germline V gene, CDR1 is MNHNY and CDR2 is SVGAGI (reference sequence). With V trimmed by 2 bases and J by 3 bases, 7 bases remained unmatched. This CDR3 contains 16 residues. For the CDR3, the DNA is TGTGCCAGCAGTTACCAGACAGGGCCTGGCTACAATGAGCAGTTCTTC. Encoded protein: CASSYQTGPGYNEQFF.

This clonotype has only one observation. Because it lacks the conserved phenylalanine or tryptophan at the end, this CDR3 is likely a read error. The rearrangement links TRBV3-1 to TRBJ1-2, with D hard to call. The CDR3 is 14 residues long. V dropped 0 bases and J dropped 5 bases, with 10 bases sitting between them. Looked up from germline, CDR1 is LGHDT and CDR2 is YNNKEL (reference sequence). The DNA for the CDR3 is TGTGCCAGCAGCCAAGAACACCTCTCTTATGGCTACACCTTA. It codes for CASSQEHLSYGYTL.

On this clonotype itself: A read error is possible here, since a much larger clone lies one base away. This chain connects TRBV24-1 to TRBJ2-3; 8 bases match TRBD2. After removal of 3 bases from V and 3 bases from J, the junction contained 10 bases not matched to a gene. The CDR3 extends over 17 amino acids. The V gene's germline CDR1 is KGHDR and CDR2 SFDVKD. CDR3 bases: TGTGCCACCAGTGATCGGACCGGACTAGCTCCAACAGATACGCAGTATTTT. This sequence encodes CATSDRTGLAPTDTQYF.

This clonotype was seen many times. The chain links TRBV20-1 to TRBJ2-5; TRBD2 matches at 8 bases. The CDR3 sequence is 12 residues long. The germline CDR1 and CDR2 sequences are DFQATT and SNEGSKA (reference sequence). J was trimmed by 7 bases and V by 3 bases; bases with no gene match: 4. DNA of the CDR3: TGCAGTGCTAGGAGCGGGAGTAGGACCCAGTACTTC. It encodes CSARSGSRTQYF.

This clonotype was seen at least ten times. The chain is built from TRBV28 and TRBJ2-1, with D perhaps TRBD1 or TRBD2 (5 bases each). CDR1 MDHEN and CDR2 SYDVKM come from the germline V gene. The ends were cut back, 5 bases at V and 5 bases at J, with 13 bases in the middle. The CDR3 is 14 residues long. The CDR3 nucleotides read TGTGCCAGCAGTGCTGGGGGAAGGAACAATGAGCAGTTCTTC. Protein product: CASSAGGRNNEQFF. Together with reference TRBV28 and TRBJ2-1, the CDR3 gives the full variable domain: DVKVTQSSRYLVKRTGEKVFLECVQDMDHENMFWYRQDPGLGLRLIYFSYDVKMKEKGDIPEGYSVSREKKERFSLILESASTNQTSMYLCASSAGGRNNEQFFGPGTRLTVL.

A note on this clonotype: At one of its ends the junction is not consistent with the germline gene, which may arise from a read error. The chain links TRBV6-1 to TRBJ1-1; the D is unclear. The germline CDR1 and CDR2 sequences are MNHNS and SASEGT. This CDR3 contains 11 residues. The CDR3 nucleotides are TGTGCCAGCAGTGAGGTCTATGAAGCTTTATTT. Translated: CASSEVYEALF.

This clonotype was recorded many times. The rearrangement links TRBV15 to TRBJ2-2; D assignment may be TRBD1 or TRBD2 (6 bases each). V was clipped by 3 bases and J by 2 bases, with 22 bases between them. The germline gives CDR1 LNHNV, CDR2 YYDKDF (reference sequence). The CDR3 totals 19 residues. CDR3 DNA: TGTGCCACCAGCAGGCCCGGGGGCAGGGAAAATGGAAACACCGGGGAGCTGTTTTTT. Amino acid sequence: CATSRPGGRENGNTGELFF.

This clonotype was detected ten times or more. The chain uses TRBV3-1 and TRBJ2-3; TRBD2 matches 9 bases. The germline gives CDR1 LGHDT, CDR2 YNNKEL (reference sequence). The trim removed 3 bases at V and 7 bases at J, leaving 2 bases unmatched. There are 13 residues in the CDR3. CDR3 residues: CASSQGTSYTQYF. The CDR3 coding sequence is TGTGCCAGCAGCCAGGGGACTAGCTATACGCAGTATTTT.